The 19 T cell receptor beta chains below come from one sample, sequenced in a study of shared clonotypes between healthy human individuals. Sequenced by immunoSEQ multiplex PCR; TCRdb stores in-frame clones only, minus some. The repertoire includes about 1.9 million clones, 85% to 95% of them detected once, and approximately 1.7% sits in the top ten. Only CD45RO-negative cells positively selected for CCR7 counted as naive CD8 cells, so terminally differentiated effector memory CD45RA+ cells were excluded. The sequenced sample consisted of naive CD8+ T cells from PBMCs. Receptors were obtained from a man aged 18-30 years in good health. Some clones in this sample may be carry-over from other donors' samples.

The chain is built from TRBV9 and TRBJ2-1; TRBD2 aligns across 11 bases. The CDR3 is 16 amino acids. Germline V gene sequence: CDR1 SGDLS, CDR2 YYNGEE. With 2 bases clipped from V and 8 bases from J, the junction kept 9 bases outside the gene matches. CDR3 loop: CASSVLLAGGPDEQFF. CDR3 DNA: TGTGCCAGCAGCGTCCTTTTAGCGGGAGGGCCCGATGAGCAGTTCTTC.

The CDR3 here is CASRVTSYEQYF. CDR3 in DNA: TGTGCCAGCAGGGTTACTAGCTACGAGCAGTACTTC. J is TRBJ2-7 and V is TRBV6-1; weak D call: TRBD2 (5 bases). Trimming removed 6 bases at V and 3 bases at J, with 9 bases between. CDR1 and CDR2 (germline): MNHNS, SASEGT. CDR3 length: 12 amino acids.

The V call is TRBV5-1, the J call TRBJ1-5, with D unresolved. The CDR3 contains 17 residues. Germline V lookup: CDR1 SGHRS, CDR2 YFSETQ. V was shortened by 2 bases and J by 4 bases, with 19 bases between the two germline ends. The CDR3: CASSLTTETKRNQPQHF. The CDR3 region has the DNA TGCGCCAGCAGCTTAACGACGGAGACCAAGAGGAATCAGCCCCAGCATTTT.

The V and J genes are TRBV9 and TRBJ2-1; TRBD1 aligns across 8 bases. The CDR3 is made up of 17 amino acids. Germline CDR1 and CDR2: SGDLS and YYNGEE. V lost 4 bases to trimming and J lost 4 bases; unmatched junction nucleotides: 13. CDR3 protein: CASSQRSSGGNYNEQFF. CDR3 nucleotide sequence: TGTGCCAGCAGCCAGCGTAGTTCAGGGGGCAATTACAATGAGCAGTTCTTC.

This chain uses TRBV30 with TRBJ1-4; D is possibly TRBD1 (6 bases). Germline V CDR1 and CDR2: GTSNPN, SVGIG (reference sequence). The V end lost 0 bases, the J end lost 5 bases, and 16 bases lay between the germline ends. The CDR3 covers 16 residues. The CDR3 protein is CAWSVGVWGQNEKLFF. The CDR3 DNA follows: TGTGCCTGGAGTGTAGGGGTTTGGGGACAAAATGAAAAACTGTTTTTT.

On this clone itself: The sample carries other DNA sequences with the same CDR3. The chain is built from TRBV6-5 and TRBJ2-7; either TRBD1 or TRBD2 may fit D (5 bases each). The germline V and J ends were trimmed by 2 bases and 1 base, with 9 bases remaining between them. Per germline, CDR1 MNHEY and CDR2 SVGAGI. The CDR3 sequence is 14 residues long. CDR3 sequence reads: CASSYTEGSYEQYF. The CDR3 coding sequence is TGTGCCAGCAGTTACACAGAGGGGTCCTACGAGCAGTACTTC.

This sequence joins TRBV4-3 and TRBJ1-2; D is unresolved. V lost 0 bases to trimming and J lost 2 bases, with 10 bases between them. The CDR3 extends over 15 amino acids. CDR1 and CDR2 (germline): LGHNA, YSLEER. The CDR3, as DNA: TGCGCCAGCAGCCAAGATCATCGGGTGAACTATGGCTACACCTTC. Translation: CASSQDHRVNYGYTF.

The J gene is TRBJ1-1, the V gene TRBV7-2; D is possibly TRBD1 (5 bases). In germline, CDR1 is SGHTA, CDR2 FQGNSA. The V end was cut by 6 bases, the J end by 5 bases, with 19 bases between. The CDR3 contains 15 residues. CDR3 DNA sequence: TGTGCCAGCAGTCCGCGTGAGGGGCGGCGGACTGAAGCTTTCTTT. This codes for CASSPREGRRTEAFF. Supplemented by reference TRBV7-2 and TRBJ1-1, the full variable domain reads GAGVSQSPSNKVTEKGKDVELRCDPISGHTALYWYRQSLGQGLEFLIYFQGNSAPDKSGLPSDRFSAERTGGSVSTLTIQRTQQEDSAVYLCASSPREGRRTEAFFGQGTRLTVV.

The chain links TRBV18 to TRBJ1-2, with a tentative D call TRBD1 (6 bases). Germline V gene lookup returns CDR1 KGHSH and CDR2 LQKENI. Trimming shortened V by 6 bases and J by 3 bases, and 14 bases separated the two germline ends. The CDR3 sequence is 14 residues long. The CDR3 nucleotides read TGTGCCAGCTCCTCGGACAGAGCTGACTATGGCTACACCTTC. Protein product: CASSSDRADYGYTF.

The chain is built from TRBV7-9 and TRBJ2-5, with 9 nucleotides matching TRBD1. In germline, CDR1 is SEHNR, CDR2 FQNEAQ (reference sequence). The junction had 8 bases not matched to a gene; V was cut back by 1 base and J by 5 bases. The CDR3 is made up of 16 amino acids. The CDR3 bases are TGTGCCAGCAGCTTAGTGGGACAGGGCCAGTCCGAGACCCAGTACTTC. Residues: CASSLVGQGQSETQYF.

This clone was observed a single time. This CDR3 is CATSRDLLAGGLNEQYF. The CDR3 bases are TGTGCCACCAGCAGAGATCTCCTAGCGGGAGGGCTGAACGAGCAGTACTTC. The gene calls are TRBV15 and TRBJ2-7; the match to TRBD2 covers 12 bases. This CDR3 is built from 17 residues. V was pared by 0 bases and J by 5 bases, with 8 bases of the junction left unmatched. The germline V gene has CDR1 LNHNV and CDR2 YYDKDF (reference sequence).

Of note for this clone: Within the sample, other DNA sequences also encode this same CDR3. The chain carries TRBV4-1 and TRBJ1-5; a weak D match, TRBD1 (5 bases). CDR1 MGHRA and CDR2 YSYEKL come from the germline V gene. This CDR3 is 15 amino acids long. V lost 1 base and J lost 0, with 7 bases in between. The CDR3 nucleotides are TGCGCCAGCAGCCAAGGACAGAATAGCAATCAGCCCCAGCATTTT. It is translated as CASSQGQNSNQPQHF.

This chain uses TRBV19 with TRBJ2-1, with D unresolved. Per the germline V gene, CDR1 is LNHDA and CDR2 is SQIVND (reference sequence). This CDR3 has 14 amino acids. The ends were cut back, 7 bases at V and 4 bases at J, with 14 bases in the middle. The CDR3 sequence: CASTSLGLYNEQFF. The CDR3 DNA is TGTGCCAGTACCTCCTTGGGCTTATACAATGAGCAGTTCTTC. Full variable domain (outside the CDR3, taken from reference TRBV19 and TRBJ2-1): DGGITQSPKYLFRKEGQNVTLSCEQNLNHDAMYWYRQDPGQGLRLIYYSQIVNDFQKGDIAEGYSVSREKKESFPLTVTSAQKNPTAFYLCASTSLGLYNEQFFGPGTRLTVL.

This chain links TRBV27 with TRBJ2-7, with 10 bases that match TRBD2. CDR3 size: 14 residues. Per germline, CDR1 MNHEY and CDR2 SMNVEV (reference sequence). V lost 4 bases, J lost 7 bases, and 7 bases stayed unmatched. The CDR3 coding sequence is TGTGCCAGCAGTTGGCTAGCGGGAGATTGGGAGCAGTACTTC. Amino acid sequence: CASSWLAGDWEQYF.

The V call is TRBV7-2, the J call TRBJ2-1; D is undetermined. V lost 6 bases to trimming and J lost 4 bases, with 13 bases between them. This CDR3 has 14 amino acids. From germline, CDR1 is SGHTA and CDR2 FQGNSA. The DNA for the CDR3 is TGTGCCAGCAGAGAATCTTTTTTGTACAATGAGCAGTTCTTC. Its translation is CASRESFLYNEQFF.

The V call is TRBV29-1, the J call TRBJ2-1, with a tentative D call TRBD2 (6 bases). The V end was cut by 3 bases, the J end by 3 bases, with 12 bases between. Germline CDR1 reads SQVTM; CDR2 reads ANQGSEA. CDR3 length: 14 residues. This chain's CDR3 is CSVEIRGIYNEQFF. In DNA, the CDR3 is TGCAGCGTTGAGATCCGCGGGATCTACAATGAGCAGTTCTTC.

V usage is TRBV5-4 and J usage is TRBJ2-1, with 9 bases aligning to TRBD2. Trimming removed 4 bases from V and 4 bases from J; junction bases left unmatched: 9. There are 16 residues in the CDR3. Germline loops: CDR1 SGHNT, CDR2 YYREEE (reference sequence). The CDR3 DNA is TGTGCCAGCAGCGCTCCGGGACTAGCCGATTACAATGAGCAGTTCTTC. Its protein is CASSAPGLADYNEQFF. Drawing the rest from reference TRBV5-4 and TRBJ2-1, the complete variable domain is ETGVTQSPTHLIKTRGQQVTLRCSSQSGHNTVSWYQQALGQGPQFIFQYYREEENGRGNFPPRFSGLQFPNYSSELNVNALELDDSALYLCASSAPGLADYNEQFFGPGTRLTVL.

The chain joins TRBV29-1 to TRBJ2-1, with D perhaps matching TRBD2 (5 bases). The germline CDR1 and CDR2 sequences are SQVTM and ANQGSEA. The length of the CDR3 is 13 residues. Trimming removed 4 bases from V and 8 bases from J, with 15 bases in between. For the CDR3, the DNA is TGCAGCGTTGGCCCGGACTCGAGGTATGAGCAGTTCTTC. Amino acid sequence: CSVGPDSRYEQFF.

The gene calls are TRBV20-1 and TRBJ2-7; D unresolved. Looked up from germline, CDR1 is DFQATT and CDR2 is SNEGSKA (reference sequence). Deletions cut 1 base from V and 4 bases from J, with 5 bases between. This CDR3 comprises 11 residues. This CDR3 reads CSARVEYEQYF. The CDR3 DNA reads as TGCAGTGCTAGAGTCGAATACGAGCAGTACTTC.